This T cell receptor (beta chain) was documented in a study of early T cells in non-severe SARS-CoV-2 infection. Individual cDNA molecules were tagged with unique molecular identifiers, the study reported. TCRdb re-called the 5' RACE reads with MiXCR, one entry per CDR3 protein. The sample lists about 71,000 distinct CDR3 sequences; approximately 15% were seen once. The germline gives CDR1 MDHEN, CDR2 SYDVKM. The germline V and J ends were trimmed by 8 bases and 4 bases, with 14 bases remaining between them. This CDR3 has 13 residues. This clonotype was seen ten or more times. V is TRBV28 and J is TRBJ1-2, with D perhaps matching TRBD1 (6 bases). The sequencing input was whole blood. The clonotype comes from an adult who was a healthcare worker with PCR-confirmed SARS-CoV-2 infection or an uninfected control (not recorded which). CDR3 region: CASRLEQGYGYTF. The CDR3 bases are TGTGCCAGCCGACTGGAACAGGGCTATGGCTACACCTTC.